A selection of T cell receptor beta chains follows, all from one sample in a study of blood T cell repertoires in COVID-19. Using immunoSEQ multiplex PCR, the repertoire was profiled, and TCRdb retains in-frame clones only, with some absent. The sample yields 140,000 to 150,000 clones, 70% to 90% seen once. The sequenced material came from peripheral blood. Every receptor here comes from a woman in her forties or fifties with acute or convalescent COVID-19. Each CDR3 is given with its conserved first and last residue. Fields, in order: D gene, J gene, V gene, clone size, CDR3 protein, CDR3 DNA. A D gene is named only where the DNA matches it firmly. The size entry is marked missing in some rows and otherwise reads once, few, many or a size class.

D: NA; J: TRBJ2-1; V: TRBV6-2/TRBV6-3; size: few; CDR3: CASSQVDEQFF; DNA: TGTGCCAGCAGTCAGGTGGATGAGCAGTTCTTC
D: TRBD1; J: TRBJ2-3; V: TRBV29-1; size: NA; CDR3: CSVYQGAGRKTDTQYF; DNA: TGCAGCGTGTATCAGGGGGCGGGGAGAAAGACAGATACGCAGTATTTT
D: NA; J: TRBJ1-5; V: TRBV4-2; size: NA; CDR3: CASSQGQQNQPQHF; DNA: TGTGCCAGCAGCCAAGGGCAACAGAATCAGCCCCAGCATTTT
D: TRBD1; J: TRBJ1-4; V: TRBV19; size: NA; CDR3: CASSRGTENEKLFF; DNA: TGTGCCAGTAGTAGGGGGACAGAAAATGAAAAACTGTTTTTT
D: NA; J: TRBJ1-1; V: TRBV7-9; size: NA; CDR3: CASSLGPERGNTEAFF; DNA: TGTGCCAGCAGCCTAGGCCCGGAGAGAGGGAACACTGAAGCTTTCTTT
D: TRBD1; J: TRBJ2-7; V: TRBV10-3; size: NA; CDR3: CAISPGTGGLWKMEQYF; DNA: TGTGCCATCAGTCCCGGGACAGGGGGCTTGTGGAAGATGGAGCAGTACTTC
D: NA; J: TRBJ2-1; V: TRBV5-5; size: NA; CDR3: CASSPDSPSYNEQFF; DNA: TGTGCCAGCAGCCCGGACAGCCCTTCCTACAATGAGCAGTTCTTC
D: NA; J: TRBJ2-3; V: TRBV7-9; size: NA; CDR3: CASEGTDTQYF; DNA: TGTGCCAGCGAGGGCACAGATACGCAGTATTTT
D: NA; J: TRBJ1-5; V: TRBV10-3; size: NA; CDR3: CAISEKGKGPNQPQHF; DNA: TGTGCCATCAGTGAAAAGGGGAAGGGGCCCAATCAGCCCCAGCATTTT
D: NA; J: TRBJ1-2; V: TRBV6-2/TRBV6-3; size: NA; CDR3: CASSSNPTVSGDHGYTF; DNA: TGTGCCAGCAGTTCAAACCCCACGGTCTCAGGGGACCATGGCTACACCTTC
D: TRBD1; J: TRBJ2-1; V: TRBV6-6; size: few; CDR3: CASIPGTGNEQFF; DNA: TGTGCCAGCATCCCCGGGACAGGGAATGAGCAGTTCTTC
D: NA; J: TRBJ1-5; V: TRBV28; size: NA; CDR3: CASSLGQGQPQHF; DNA: TGTGCCAGCAGTTTAGGGCAAGGACAGCCCCAGCATTTT
D: NA; J: TRBJ1-5; V: TRBV7-9; size: NA; CDR3: CASSLDTYNQPQHF; DNA: TGTGCCAGCAGCTTAGATACCTACAATCAGCCCCAGCATTTT
D: NA; J: TRBJ2-7; V: TRBV6-2/TRBV6-3; size: once; CDR3: CASSVLIEQYF; DNA: TGTGCCAGCAGCGTTTTAATCGAGCAGTACTTC
D: NA; J: TRBJ2-1; V: TRBV30; size: NA; CDR3: CASTGGSYNEQFF; DNA: TGTGCCTCCACCGGGGGCTCCTACAATGAGCAGTTCTTC
D: NA; J: TRBJ1-5; V: TRBV7-2; size: few; CDR3: CASSFQQDQPQHF; DNA: TGTGCCAGCAGCTTCCAACAGGATCAGCCCCAGCATTTT
D: TRBD1; J: TRBJ2-1; V: TRBV2; size: once; CDR3: CASSRTGASSYNEQFF; DNA: TGTGCCAGCAGCAGGACAGGGGCCAGCTCCTACAATGAGCAGTTCTTC
D: NA; J: TRBJ1-3; V: TRBV3-1/TRBV3-2; size: NA; CDR3: CASSQERLPIYF; DNA: TGTGCCAGCAGCCAAGAAAGACTCCCCATATATTTT
D: NA; J: TRBJ1-1; V: TRBV7-6; size: NA; CDR3: CASSLGGGISEAFF; DNA: TGTGCCAGCAGCTTAGGGGGGGGAATCTCTGAAGCTTTCTTT
D: NA; J: TRBJ1-1; V: TRBV6-5; size: NA; CDR3: CASSPRSNTEAFF; DNA: TGTGCCAGCAGTCCTCGGTCGAACACTGAAGCTTTCTTT
D: TRBD1; J: TRBJ1-2; V: TRBV6-6; size: NA; CDR3: CASSSQGPNYGYTF; DNA: TGTGCCAGCAGTTCACAGGGGCCAAACTATGGCTACACCTTC
D: NA; J: TRBJ1-5; V: TRBV6-1; size: NA; CDR3: CASSELADQPQHF; DNA: TGTGCCAGCAGTGAGTTGGCCGATCAGCCCCAGCATTTT
D: TRBD2; J: TRBJ2-2; V: TRBV3-1/TRBV3-2; size: NA; CDR3: CASDGTTNTGELFF; DNA: TGTGCCAGCGATGGGACTACGAACACCGGGGAGCTGTTTTTT
D: NA; J: TRBJ1-4; V: TRBV6-5; size: NA; CDR3: CASSYMQATNEKLFF; DNA: TGTGCCAGCAGTTATATGCAGGCAACTAATGAAAAACTGTTTTTT
D: TRBD1; J: TRBJ1-6; V: TRBV7-9; size: NA; CDR3: CASSTQGAPGSPLHF; DNA: TGTGCCAGCAGCACACAGGGGGCGCCAGGTTCACCCCTCCACTTT
D: NA; J: TRBJ2-6; V: TRBV6-2/TRBV6-3; size: NA; CDR3: CASSPSYSGANVLTF; DNA: TGTGCCAGCAGCCCCAGTTACTCTGGGGCCAACGTCCTGACTTTC
D: TRBD1; J: TRBJ1-6; V: TRBV3-1/TRBV3-2; size: NA; CDR3: CASSQELRDRGSPLHF; DNA: TGTGCCAGCAGCCAAGAATTACGGGACAGGGGTTCACCCCTCCACTTT
D: TRBD1; J: TRBJ1-2; V: TRBV5-1; size: NA; CDR3: CASSLGQGVHGYTF; DNA: TGCGCCAGCAGCCTGGGACAGGGTGTCCACGGCTACACCTTC
D: TRBD1; J: TRBJ2-5; V: TRBV7-3; size: NA; CDR3: CASSPYGTGIPQTQYF; DNA: TGTGCCAGCAGCCCGTACGGGACAGGGATTCCCCAGACCCAGTACTTC
D: NA; J: TRBJ1-6; V: TRBV7-6; size: NA; CDR3: CASSLEGSSYNSPLHF; DNA: TGTGCCAGCAGCTTAGAAGGGAGCTCCTATAATTCACCCCTCCACTTT
D: NA; J: TRBJ2-1; V: TRBV19; size: NA; CDR3: CASGTIQRNEQFF; DNA: TGTGCCAGCGGGACAATCCAGCGAAATGAGCAGTTCTTC
D: TRBD2; J: TRBJ2-3; V: TRBV6-2/TRBV6-3; size: NA; CDR3: CASSSTSSGGLVEDTQYF; DNA: TGTGCCAGCAGTTCCACCTCTAGCGGGGGGTTAGTTGAAGATACGCAGTATTTT
D: TRBD2; J: TRBJ2-2; V: TRBV27; size: few; CDR3: CASSFVGGSAGELFF; DNA: TGTGCCAGCAGTTTCGTCGGGGGGAGCGCCGGGGAGCTGTTTTTT
D: NA; J: TRBJ1-4; V: TRBV6-5; size: NA; CDR3: CASSYAGESTNEKLFF; DNA: TGTGCCAGCAGTTACGCCGGAGAATCAACTAATGAAAAACTGTTTTTT
D: TRBD1; J: TRBJ2-2; V: TRBV6-5; size: NA; CDR3: CASKTTGISGELFF; DNA: TGTGCCAGCAAGACGACAGGGATTAGCGGGGAGCTGTTTTTT
D: NA; J: TRBJ1-1; V: TRBV7-2; size: NA; CDR3: CASSVFQGHPEAFF; DNA: TGTGCCAGCAGCGTATTTCAGGGGCACCCTGAAGCTTTCTTT
D: TRBD1; J: TRBJ1-1; V: TRBV4-3; size: NA; CDR3: CASSQDGTAPMNTEAFF; DNA: TGCGCCAGCAGCCAAGACGGGACAGCGCCCATGAACACTGAAGCTTTCTTT
D: NA; J: TRBJ1-1; V: TRBV2; size: NA; CDR3: CATNTGFTEAFF; DNA: TGTGCCACCAATACAGGGTTCACTGAAGCTTTCTTT
D: TRBD2; J: TRBJ2-3; V: TRBV6-6; size: NA; CDR3: CASRRGTSGGATDTQYF; DNA: TGTGCCAGCAGACGAGGGACTAGCGGGGGGGCGACAGATACGCAGTATTTT
D: TRBD1; J: TRBJ2-1; V: TRBV11-3; size: NA; CDR3: CASSPPGQNNEQFF; DNA: TGTGCCAGCAGCCCGCCGGGACAGAACAATGAGCAGTTCTTC
D: NA; J: TRBJ1-5; V: TRBV7-2; size: NA; CDR3: CASSQQHPKPQHF; DNA: TGTGCCAGCAGCCAACAGCACCCAAAGCCCCAGCATTTT
D: NA; J: TRBJ2-2; V: TRBV5-4; size: NA; CDR3: CASSFMASGELFF; DNA: TGTGCCAGCAGCTTTATGGCCTCCGGGGAGCTGTTTTTT
D: NA; J: TRBJ2-1; V: TRBV7-9; size: once; CDR3: CASSPGWDEQFF; DNA: TGTGCCAGCAGTCCAGGATGGGATGAGCAGTTCTTC
D: TRBD1; J: TRBJ1-2; V: TRBV5-1; size: few; CDR3: CASSLAEGTGLNYGYTF; DNA: TGCGCCAGCAGCTTGGCCGAAGGGACAGGGCTTAACTATGGCTACACCTTC
D: NA; J: TRBJ2-7; V: TRBV18; size: once; CDR3: CASSPLRGGEQYF; DNA: TGTGCCAGCTCACCATTGAGGGGAGGCGAGCAGTACTTC
D: TRBD1; J: TRBJ1-3; V: TRBV18; size: NA; CDR3: CASSPRQGDTGNTIYF; DNA: TGTGCCAGCTCCCCGCGACAGGGGGACACTGGAAACACCATATATTTT
D: TRBD1; J: TRBJ1-1; V: TRBV10-3; size: NA; CDR3: CAISENRGSNTEAFF; DNA: TGTGCCATCAGTGAGAACAGGGGATCGAACACTGAAGCTTTCTTT
D: NA; J: TRBJ2-2; V: TRBV10-3; size: NA; CDR3: CAISESSGGPNTGELFF; DNA: TGTGCCATCAGTGAGTCGAGCGGAGGCCCGAACACCGGGGAGCTGTTTTTT
D: NA; J: TRBJ2-3; V: TRBV3-1/TRBV3-2; size: NA; CDR3: CASSQVPGGPVLIPPQNTDTQYF; DNA: TGTGCCAGCAGCCAAGTTCCGGGGGGCCCCGTTCTGATCCCCCCTCAAAACACAGATACGCAGTATTTT
D: NA; J: TRBJ2-3; V: TRBV13; size: NA; CDR3: CASSWSPWSATTDTQYF; DNA: TGTGCCAGCAGCTGGAGTCCCTGGTCAGCTACCACAGATACGCAGTATTTT
D: NA; J: TRBJ1-5; V: TRBV9; size: NA; CDR3: CASSATGLNQPQHF; DNA: TGTGCCAGCAGCGCCACAGGGCTAAATCAGCCCCAGCATTTT
D: NA; J: TRBJ1-6; V: TRBV5-6; size: NA; CDR3: CASSLGGRSSPLHF; DNA: TGTGCCAGCAGCTTGGGAGGGAGGAGTTCACCCCTCCACTTT